These 6 T cell receptor beta chains came from one sample sequenced in a study of cytomegalovirus exposure and HLA in healthy donors. PCR primers comprised 60 Vbeta and 13 Jbeta primers. Measured with immunoSEQ multiplex PCR; TCRdb has only the in-frame clones, and not every one. The repertoire holds some 200,000 clones, with 9.5% as singletons. The material sequenced was PBMCs. The receptors derive from a woman aged 25-40 years in good health and CMV-seropositive.

This clone was seen a few times. The gene calls are TRBV7-9 and TRBJ1-1; D is possibly TRBD1 (6 bases). CDR1 and CDR2 from the germline V gene are SEHNR and FQNEAQ (reference sequence). Trimming removed 5 bases at V and 0 bases at J, with 13 bases between. The CDR3 extends over 15 amino acids. The CDR3 DNA sequence: TGTGCCAGCAGCCTAGGGGCAGGGGTGAACACTGAAGCTTTCTTT. Its protein is CASSLGAGVNTEAFF.

In this sample, this clone turned up once. CDR3 loop: CASSPGTSAGEQFF. CDR3 coding DNA: TGTGCCAGTAGTCCCGGGACTAGCGCTGGTGAGCAGTTCTTC. The rearrangement joins TRBV19 to TRBJ2-1, with TRBD2 matching 10 bases. The length of the CDR3 is 14 residues. Germline CDR1 and CDR2: LNHDA and SQIVND (reference sequence). V lost 5 bases and J lost 9; bases outside the gene matches: 7. Full variable domain (missing parts from reference TRBV19 and TRBJ2-1): DGGITQSPKYLFRKEGQNVTLSCEQNLNHDAMYWYRQDPGQGLRLIYYSQIVNDFQKGDIAEGYSVSREKKESFPLTVTSAQKNPTAFYLCASSPGTSAGEQFFGPGTRLTVL.

CDR3 sequence: CASSPWGGTEAFF. The CDR3 region has the DNA TGTGCCAGCTCACCATGGGGAGGGACTGAAGCTTTCTTT. The chain has TRBV18 and TRBJ1-1; D ambiguous. V was trimmed by 2 bases and J by 5 bases, leaving 9 bases between them. The CDR3 is 13 amino acids. CDR1 and CDR2 from the germline V gene are KGHSH and LQKENI.

The chain joins TRBV15 to TRBJ2-3, with 8 bases matching TRBD1. Germline trimming cut 4 bases from V and 6 bases from J; bases unmatched to any gene: 6. The CDR3 totals 14 residues. CDR1 and CDR2 from the germline V gene are LNHNV and YYDKDF (reference sequence). CDR3 sequence (DNA): TGTGCCACCAGCACGAGGACAGGGATGGATACGCAGTATTTT. Encoded protein: CATSTRTGMDTQYF.

The gene calls are TRBV12-5 and TRBJ2-1, with TRBD2 matching over 9 bases. The CDR3 is made up of 17 amino acids. Trimming at V came to 5 bases and at J to 12 bases, leaving 20 bases not matched to a gene. Per germline, CDR1 LGHNT and CDR2 FRNRAP. CDR3 sequence reads: CASGTRGAGGGPRAQFF. The CDR3, as DNA: TGTGCTAGTGGTACCCGGGGGGCGGGAGGGGGACCCCGAGCGCAGTTCTTC.

This chain uses TRBV5-6 with TRBJ2-5; D is possibly TRBD2 (6 bases). CDR1 SGHDT and CDR2 YYEEEE come from the germline V gene. This CDR3 contains 14 residues. V was clipped by 3 bases and J by 1 base, with 10 bases between them. Here the CDR3 reads CASSSAGSQETQYF. CDR3 DNA: TGTGCCAGCAGCTCTGCCGGGAGCCAAGAGACCCAGTACTTC.